This is a list of T cell receptor beta chains from one sample in a study of blood T cell repertoires in COVID-19. Produced via immunoSEQ multiplex PCR; TCRdb's table is partial and in-frame only. Of tens of thousands of clones in the sample, about 92% were seen once. The sequencing sample was made of peripheral blood. These receptors originate from a man in his 60s with acute or convalescent COVID-19. Both conserved end residues are part of each CDR3. D genes are given only for firm matches. Clone size is stated in some rows and not others, as once, few, many or a class when expanded.

V gene: TRBV29-1
D gene: TRBD1
clone size: .
J gene: TRBJ2-1
CDR3 DNA: TGCAGCGTTGTCGGCCAGGGGGTTGGAAATGAGCAGTTCTTC
CDR3 protein: CSVVGQGVGNEQFF

V gene: TRBV5-1
D gene: TRBD1
clone size: .
J gene: TRBJ2-5
CDR3 DNA: TGCGCCAGCAGCTCTCAGGGGGTTGAGACCCAGTACTTC
CDR3 protein: CASSSQGVETQYF

V gene: TRBV5-8
D gene: TRBD1
clone size: .
J gene: TRBJ1-5
CDR3 DNA: TGTGCCAGTCGTACCGGGGGGACAGGACAGCCCCAGCATTTT
CDR3 protein: CASRTGGTGQPQHF

V gene: TRBV19
D gene: .
clone size: .
J gene: TRBJ1-6
CDR3 DNA: TGTGCCAGTAGTTCCGCAGGGCAGATTGATAATTCACCCCTCCACTTT
CDR3 protein: CASSSAGQIDNSPLHF

V gene: TRBV5-1
D gene: .
clone size: .
J gene: TRBJ1-1
CDR3 DNA: TGCGCCAGCAGCTCTAGGGACACCCGGGGCACTGAAGCTTTCTTT
CDR3 protein: CASSSRDTRGTEAFF

V gene: TRBV5-4
D gene: TRBD1
clone size: once
J gene: TRBJ1-6
CDR3 DNA: TGTGCCAGCAGCCTGGGACAGAACCCCTTGGTATCACCCCTCCACTTT
CDR3 protein: CASSLGQNPLVSPLHF

V gene: TRBV7-9
D gene: .
clone size: once
J gene: TRBJ1-4
CDR3 DNA: TGTGCCAGCAGCTTAGTACAGAGTTTTAATGAAAAACTGTTTTTT
CDR3 protein: CASSLVQSFNEKLFF

V gene: TRBV12-5
D gene: TRBD1
clone size: once
J gene: TRBJ1-2
CDR3 DNA: TGTGCTAGTGGTTTGGTACAGGGGGAGACCTATGGCTACACCTTC
CDR3 protein: CASGLVQGETYGYTF

V gene: TRBV9
D gene: .
clone size: once
J gene: TRBJ1-5
CDR3 DNA: TGTGCCAGCAGCGTTGGCAACGGACAGAAGAATGATGGCAATCAGCCCCAGCATTTT
CDR3 protein: CASSVGNGQKNDGNQPQHF

V gene: TRBV7-9
D gene: .
clone size: few
J gene: TRBJ1-2
CDR3 DNA: TGTGCCAGCAGCACCTTTGACAGACCCTATGGCTACACCTTC
CDR3 protein: CASSTFDRPYGYTF

V gene: TRBV3-1/TRBV3-2
D gene: .
clone size: .
J gene: TRBJ2-7
CDR3 DNA: TGTGCCAGCAGGAATAGCGCTAGCTCCTACGAGCAGTACTTC
CDR3 protein: CASRNSASSYEQYF

V gene: TRBV2
D gene: .
clone size: .
J gene: TRBJ1-6
CDR3 DNA: TGTGCCAGCAGTGAGGGCGAGGAGGGTTTTTCACCCCTCCACTTT
CDR3 protein: CASSEGEEGFSPLHF

V gene: TRBV6-5
D gene: TRBD2
clone size: once
J gene: TRBJ2-7
CDR3 DNA: TGTGCCAGCAGTCACAGACTAGCGGGGGGCGAGCAGTACTTC
CDR3 protein: CASSHRLAGGEQYF

V gene: TRBV5-4
D gene: .
clone size: .
J gene: TRBJ1-1
CDR3 DNA: TGTGCCAGCAGCTTGGCCGCAGGGTTCAAGGGGTTGACTGAAGCTTTCTTT
CDR3 protein: CASSLAAGFKGLTEAFF

V gene: TRBV15
D gene: TRBD1
clone size: .
J gene: TRBJ1-4
CDR3 DNA: TGTGCCACCAGCAGTGCCGGGACAGAGGAAAAACTGTTTTTT
CDR3 protein: CATSSAGTEEKLFF

V gene: TRBV2
D gene: TRBD1
clone size: once
J gene: TRBJ1-5
CDR3 DNA: TGTGCCAGCAGTGACTGGACAGGGATAAATCAGCCCCAGCATTTT
CDR3 protein: CASSDWTGINQPQHF

V gene: TRBV29-1
D gene: TRBD1
clone size: .
J gene: TRBJ2-2
CDR3 DNA: TGCAGCGTTCCGGGACAGGGGGCAGGCGGGGAGCTGTTTTTT
CDR3 protein: CSVPGQGAGGELFF

V gene: TRBV7-2
D gene: TRBD2
clone size: .
J gene: TRBJ2-3
CDR3 DNA: TGTGCCAGCAGCCCTCGACTAGCGGGGAGCACAGATACGCAGTATTTT
CDR3 protein: CASSPRLAGSTDTQYF

V gene: TRBV29-1
D gene: .
clone size: .
J gene: TRBJ2-1
CDR3 DNA: TGCAGCGTTGAAGGGGTCGGGGGGCCTGAGCAGTTCTTC
CDR3 protein: CSVEGVGGPEQFF

V gene: TRBV2
D gene: TRBD1
clone size: few
J gene: TRBJ1-5
CDR3 DNA: TGTGCCATGGGACAGGGTTCTGGCAATCAGCCCCAGCATTTT
CDR3 protein: CAMGQGSGNQPQHF

V gene: TRBV19
D gene: TRBD1
clone size: .
J gene: TRBJ1-3
CDR3 DNA: TGTGCCAGTAGGGCCTCGGGACAGTACTCTGGAAACACCATATATTTT
CDR3 protein: CASRASGQYSGNTIYF

V gene: TRBV11-2
D gene: TRBD1
clone size: .
J gene: TRBJ1-1
CDR3 DNA: TGTGCCAGCAGCACGCGCCCTCGGACAGGGGAGGTCGCTGAAGCTTTCTTT
CDR3 protein: CASSTRPRTGEVAEAFF

V gene: TRBV5-4
D gene: .
clone size: .
J gene: TRBJ2-7
CDR3 DNA: TGTGCCAGCAGCTTGGAGAGCTCCTACGAGCAGTACTTC
CDR3 protein: CASSLESSYEQYF

V gene: TRBV6-4
D gene: .
clone size: .
J gene: TRBJ2-6
CDR3 DNA: TGTGCCAGCAGTCCCCGACAGGACCCCATACTTTCCTCTGGGGCCAACGTCCTGACTTTC
CDR3 protein: CASSPRQDPILSSGANVLTF